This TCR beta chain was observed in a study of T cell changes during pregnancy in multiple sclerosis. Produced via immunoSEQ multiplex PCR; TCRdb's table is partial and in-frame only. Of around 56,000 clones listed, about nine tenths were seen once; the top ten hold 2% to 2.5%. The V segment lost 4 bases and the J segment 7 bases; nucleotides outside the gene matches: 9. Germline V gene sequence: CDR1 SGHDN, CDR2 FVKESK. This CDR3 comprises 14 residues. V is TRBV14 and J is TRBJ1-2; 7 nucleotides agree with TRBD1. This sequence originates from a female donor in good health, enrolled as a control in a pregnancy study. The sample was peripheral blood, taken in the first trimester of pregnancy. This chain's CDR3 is CASSPHRGGGGYTF. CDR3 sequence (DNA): TGTGCCAGCAGCCCCCACAGGGGAGGAGGTGGCTACACCTTC. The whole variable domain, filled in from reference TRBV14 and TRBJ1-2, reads EAGVTQFPSHSVIEKGQTVTLRCDPISGHDNLYWYRRVMGKEIKFLLHFVKESKQDESGMPNNRFLAERTGGTYSTLKVQPAELEDSGVYFCASSPHRGGGGYTFGSGTRLTVV.